These 10 T cell receptor beta chains came from one sample sequenced in a study of blood T cell repertoires in COVID-19. Profiling relied on immunoSEQ multiplex PCR, and the TCRdb table lists in-frame clones only, not all of them. The repertoire holds about 54,000 clones, with around 87% as singletons. Sequences were obtained from peripheral blood. The receptors stem from a man aged 50-59 years with active COVID-19.

The rearrangement links TRBV7-2 to TRBJ2-5; D is possibly TRBD1 (5 bases). The germline V gene has CDR1 SGHTA and CDR2 FQGNSA. The V end was cut by 5 bases, the J end by 7 bases, with 14 bases between. The CDR3 consists of 13 residues. This CDR3 reads CASSLQAPGTQYF. The DNA of the CDR3 is TGTGCCAGCAGCCTACAGGCACCGGGGACCCAGTACTTC.

This chain links TRBV5-1 with TRBJ1-4; 10 positions agree with TRBD1. Losses at the gene ends were 0 bases for V and 4 bases for J; bases not matched to a gene: 6. Germline V gene lookup returns CDR1 SGHRS and CDR2 YFSETQ. CDR3 length equals 17 residues. Here the CDR3 reads CASSLGQGALYNEKLFF. Written as DNA, the CDR3 is TGCGCCAGCAGCTTGGGACAGGGGGCCCTTTATAATGAAAAACTGTTTTTT.

The rearrangement links TRBV21-1 to TRBJ2-7; the table names TRBD2, a call not compared with the DNA. TRBV21-1 is termed a pseudogene. The CDR3 length is 15 residues. The CDR3 DNA is TGTGCCAGCCTAATGGGGGGGCGCGCTCCCCACGAGCAGTACTTC. It translates to CASLMGGRAPHEQYF.

The sample holds one count of this clone. The rearrangement uses TRBV18 and TRBJ2-5; 9 bases map to TRBD1. The V gene end was trimmed by 6 bases and the J gene end by 5 bases; junction bases not matched to a gene: 7. There are 14 residues in the CDR3. Germline V CDR1 and CDR2: KGHSH, LQKENI. CDR3 in DNA: TGTGCCAGCTCTCGGACAGGGGCGGGGGAGACCCAGTACTTC. Amino acid sequence: CASSRTGAGETQYF.

This chain joins TRBV28 and TRBJ2-5; a weak D match, TRBD2 (6 bases). Trimming stripped 8 bases from V and 5 bases from J, with 12 bases between. CDR3 length equals 12 residues. Germline V lookup: CDR1 MDHEN, CDR2 SYDVKM. This CDR3 is CASGRLRETQYF. CDR3 in DNA: TGTGCCAGCGGGAGGTTAAGGGAGACCCAGTACTTC.

The chain joins TRBV28 to TRBJ2-7; 8 bases fit TRBD1. Looked up from germline, CDR1 is MDHEN and CDR2 is SYDVKM. J gave up 1 base and V 7 bases, and 12 bases lay outside the gene matches. The CDR3 has 16 residues. The CDR3 DNA reads TGTGCCAGCAATCCCTCCGGGACAGGTCAGTCCTACGAGCAGTACTTC. This translates into CASNPSGTGQSYEQYF.

The CDR3 reads CASSQDPRGSGTSYEQYF. The CDR3 DNA is TGCGCCAGCAGCCAAGATCCCCGAGGAAGCGGGACCTCCTACGAGCAGTACTTC. V usage is TRBV4-3 and J usage is TRBJ2-7, with 7 bases matching TRBD2. The germline gives CDR1 LGHNA, CDR2 YSLEER. CDR3 length: 18 amino acids. J was trimmed by 0 bases and V by 0 bases; bases with no gene match: 11.

The chain combines TRBV19 with TRBJ1-6; 8 bases line up with TRBD1. Germline V gene sequence: CDR1 LNHDA, CDR2 SQIVND (reference sequence). V was pared by 0 bases and J by 7 bases, with 8 bases of the junction left unmatched. CDR3 length: 17 amino acids. CDR3 nucleotide sequence: TGTGCCAGTAGTATAGATCACAGGAGACAGGGGAATTCACCCCTCCACTTT. It codes for CASSIDHRRQGNSPLHF.

This sequence joins TRBV28 and TRBJ2-2, with 8 bases identical to TRBD2. Germline V lookup: CDR1 MDHEN, CDR2 SYDVKM. The ends lost 4 bases at V and 3 bases at J; junction bases unmatched: 1. The CDR3 loop spans 14 amino acids. CDR3 sequence reads: CASSSGGDTGELFF. DNA for the CDR3: TGTGCCAGCAGTTCCGGGGGGGACACCGGGGAGCTGTTTTTT.

The chain is built from TRBV4-2 and TRBJ2-1, with 7 bases matching TRBD2. Germline CDR1 is LGHNA and CDR2 is YNFKEQ. V was pared by 4 bases and J by 4 bases, with 1 base of the junction left unmatched. The CDR3 length is 13 residues. This chain's CDR3 is CASSRGGYNEQFF. The CDR3, as DNA: TGTGCCAGCAGCCGGGGGGGTTACAATGAGCAGTTCTTC.